This is a list of T cell receptor beta chains from one sample in a study of OX40 agonist ivuxolimab in advanced cancers. Profiling relied on immunoSEQ multiplex PCR, and the TCRdb table lists in-frame clones only, not all of them. The table includes some 70,000 clones, under 95% detected once. The sample consisted of CD4+ or CD8+ T cells sorted from blood, taken in a trial of the OX40 agonist ivuxolimab. The receptor source for this set is an adult with an advanced solid tumor such as melanoma, head and neck, liver or kidney cancer. Each CDR3 is given with its conserved first and last residue. Fields, in order: D gene, CDR3 length, J gene, V gene, clone size, CDR3 DNA, CDR3 protein. The D gene is left open where the match is weak. A clone size is listed for some rows: how often the clone was seen (once, few, many), or a class if it is expanded.

TRBD2 15 TRBJ2-7 TRBV5-8 - TGTGCCAGCAGCACGACTAGCGGGAGGGCCCTCGAGCAGTACTTC CASSTTSGRALEQYF
- 15 TRBJ2-1 TRBV6-1 - TGTGCCAGCAGCTATCGACAAGGGGTTAAGATTGAGCAGTTCTTC CASSYRQGVKIEQFF
- 15 TRBJ2-5 TRBV14 - TGTGCCAGCAGCCCCAGGACAGCGTACCAAGAGACCCAGTACTTC CASSPRTAYQETQYF
- 17 TRBJ2-1 TRBV7-3 - TGTGCCAGCAGCTTAAGAGGGGGACCGACCTCCTACAATGAGCAGTTCTTC CASSLRGGPTSYNEQFF
- 11 TRBJ1-1 TRBV21-1 once TGTGCCAGCAGCACCAACACTGAAGCTTTCTTT CASSTNTEAFF
- 14 TRBJ2-7 TRBV6-5 - TGTGCCAGCAGCAACACTGGACCGGCTGGGGAGCAGTACTTC CASSNTGPAGEQYF
- 16 TRBJ1-3 TRBV19 - TGTGCCAGTAGTAGGGCGATCCGGACCTCTGGAAACACCATATATTTT CASSRAIRTSGNTIYF
TRBD1 14 TRBJ1-1 TRBV11-2 - TGTGCCAGCAGCTTAATGGCAGGGGGCCATGAAGCTTTCTTT CASSLMAGGHEAFF
- 13 TRBJ1-5 TRBV14 few TGTGCCAGCAGCCGGGCCGGAAATCAGCCCCAGCATTTT CASSRAGNQPQHF
- 13 TRBJ2-1 TRBV13 - TGTGCCAGCAGCTTAGTGCAGGGGCGGGAGCAGTTCTTC CASSLVQGREQFF
- 11 TRBJ2-7 TRBV13 - TGTGCCAGCAGCTTCCGGAGTGAGCAGTACTTC CASSFRSEQYF
TRBD1 16 TRBJ1-5 TRBV6-6 - TGTGCCAGCAGTTACTCGCCAGACAGGGGGACTCAGCCCCAGCATTTT CASSYSPDRGTQPQHF
TRBD1 16 TRBJ1-1 TRBV5-1 - TGCGCCAGCAGCGAGGCCGGGACAGGGAGTGCCACTGAAGCTTTCTTT CASSEAGTGSATEAFF
- 16 TRBJ1-4 TRBV19 - TGTGCCAGTAGTATATCACAGCTCCCCCTTAATGAAAAACTGTTTTTT CASSISQLPLNEKLFF
- 15 TRBJ1-2 TRBV7-8 - TGTGCCAGCAGCTCCCAGGTCCTGGGGTCTTATGGCTACACCTTC CASSSQVLGSYGYTF
- 14 TRBJ2-3 TRBV7-3 - TGTGCCAGCAGCTTAGGACCAAGCACAGATACGCAGTATTTT CASSLGPSTDTQYF
- 14 TRBJ2-7 TRBV11-1 once TGTGCCAGCAGCTTACGTAGGAGTTCCTACGAGCAGTACTTC CASSLRRSSYEQYF
- 14 TRBJ2-7 TRBV7-3 - TGTGCCAGCAGCTCCTCTAGCGTCTCCTACGAGCAGTACTTC CASSSSSVSYEQYF
- 15 TRBJ1-1 TRBV14 - TGTGCCAGCAGCCCTCAGGCTACAGGGAACACTGAAGCTTTCTTT CASSPQATGNTEAFF
- 15 TRBJ1-4 TRBV5-4 - TGTGCCAGCAGCGATTCGTCCATCCCCGGGGAAAAACTGTTTTTT CASSDSSIPGEKLFF
- 14 TRBJ2-7 TRBV10-3 - TGTGCCATCAGTCCGATGGGGGGCAGAGACGAGCAGTACTTC CAISPMGGRDEQYF
- 14 TRBJ2-1 TRBV5-5 - TGTGCCAGCAGCTCCGCTGGACGGGCCGATGAGCAGTTCTTC CASSSAGRADEQFF
TRBD2 18 TRBJ2-5 TRBV6-1 - TGTGCCAGCAGTGAAGGGACTAGAAGGCGGTTCGGGGTTGAGACCCAGTACTTC CASSEGTRRRFGVETQYF
- 16 TRBJ2-5 TRBV15 - TGTGCCACCAGCAGAGATCTCATCGGGGGAGGAGAGACCCAGTACTTC CATSRDLIGGGETQYF
- 14 TRBJ1-5 TRBV7-9 - TGTGCCAGCAGCCCACAGGGAGGCAATCAGCCCCAGCATTTT CASSPQGGNQPQHF